The 9 T cell receptor beta chains in this list originate from one sample, sequenced in a study of vaccination and CD4 T cells after COVID-19. For these receptors, no antigen is known. Researchers used the Oncomine TCR Beta short-read assay to sequence DNA from cultured CD4+ T cells. TCRdb reprocessed the PCR reads via MiXCR and lists one record per CDR3 protein. The table records some 7,000 distinct CDR3 sequences, around 45% of them present only once. Noted treatment: approximately 9-day PBMC culture with coronavirus spike peptide pools or control peptides (ViraFEST assay). The sequenced material came from CD4+ T cells from blood, cultured in vitro. The receptor set was obtained from a human donor who had recovered from COVID-19.

The DNA for the CDR3 is TGTGCCAGCGGTTCACGGAGTAGCCTAATGGAAGGCGGGGAGCTGTTTTTT. Translation gives CASGSRSSLMEGGELFF. The chain links TRBV6-5 to TRBJ2-2; no definite D call. The germline V gene encodes CDR1 MNHEY and CDR2 SVGAGI. This CDR3 is built from 17 residues. V shed 8 bases and J shed 7 bases, with 26 bases lying between them.

The chain employs TRBV11-3 and TRBJ1-2; D is perhaps TRBD1 (5 bases). This CDR3 contains 14 residues. V dropped 4 bases and J dropped 4 bases, with 13 bases sitting between them. Germline assignment: CDR1 SGHNT and CDR2 YENEEA. CDR3 protein: CASSSWGEPYGYTF. The CDR3 DNA reads as TGTGCCAGCAGCTCTTGGGGGGAACCCTATGGCTACACCTTC.

The V call is TRBV7-9, the J call TRBJ1-1; no clear D. Trimming took 3 bases from V and 1 from J, leaving 6 bases between them. The CDR3 loop spans 13 amino acids. Per germline, CDR1 SEHNR and CDR2 FQNEAQ (reference sequence). CDR3 sequence: CASSFVENTEAFF. CDR3 in DNA: TGTGCCAGCAGCTTTGTTGAGAACACTGAAGCTTTCTTT.

This clonotype has just a few counts. The rearrangement joins TRBV20-1 to TRBJ1-2; 7 bases are shared with TRBD1. V gave up 1 base and J gave up 5 bases; unmatched junction bases: 7. The germline V gene encodes CDR1 DFQATT and CDR2 SNEGSKA (reference sequence). This CDR3 comprises 14 residues. Here the CDR3 reads CSARVRGPSYGYTF. DNA of the CDR3: TGCAGTGCTAGAGTTAGGGGGCCTAGTTATGGCTACACCTTC.

A note on this clonotype: The final CDR3 position lacks the conserved phenylalanine or tryptophan, pointing to a likely read error. The chain recombines TRBV7-2 with TRBJ2-2; D possibly corresponds to TRBD2 (6 bases). The CDR3 runs to 14 residues. Germline V gene sequence: CDR1 SGHTA, CDR2 FQGNSA. The V end lost 7 bases, the J end lost 2 bases, and 11 bases lay between the germline ends. This CDR3 reads CASTPSVNTGELFL. The CDR3 DNA is TGTGCCAGCACCCCTAGCGTAAACACCGGGGAGCTGTTTCTT.

This chain connects TRBV7-2 to TRBJ2-2; 9 positions agree with TRBD1. CDR3 size: 16 residues. V was pared by 5 bases and J by 0 bases, with 4 bases of the junction left unmatched. CDR1 is SGHTA and CDR2 is FQGNSA in the germline V gene. The CDR3 sequence is CASSRRTGANTGELFF. The CDR3, as DNA: TGTGCCAGCAGCCGGAGGACAGGGGCGAACACCGGGGAGCTGTTTTTT.

There are a few counts of this clonotype. The chain carries TRBV30 and TRBJ1-2; 8 positions match TRBD1. Germline V gene lookup returns CDR1 GTSNPN and CDR2 SVGIG (reference sequence). The junction had 8 bases not matched to a gene; V was cut back by 1 base and J by 4 bases. This CDR3 spans 15 amino acids. This CDR3 is CAWSALDREGYGYTF. The CDR3 nucleotides are TGTGCCTGGAGTGCTCTGGACAGGGAAGGCTATGGCTACACCTTC.

J is TRBJ1-2 and V is TRBV5-4; possibly TRBD1 for D (5 bases). This CDR3 region has 13 residues. CDR1 and CDR2 from the germline V gene are SGHNT and YYREEE (reference sequence). The V end lost 5 bases, the J end lost 5 bases, and 13 bases lay between the germline ends. The CDR3 spells CASSEGRRYGYTF. In DNA form, the CDR3 reads TGTGCCAGCAGTGAGGGGAGGAGGTATGGCTACACCTTC.

The J gene is TRBJ1-2, the V gene TRBV24-1, with D tentatively TRBD1 (5 bases). Germline CDR1 is KGHDR and CDR2 is SFDVKD. The ends were cut back, 12 bases at V and 3 bases at J, with 19 bases in the middle. The CDR3 covers 14 residues. CDR3 sequence: CASNPPQGDYGYTF. The CDR3 region has the DNA TGTGCCTCTAACCCACCCCAAGGGGACTATGGCTACACCTTC.